Below, 18 T cell receptor beta chains from the same sample are listed, as sequenced in a study of prognosis after radiotherapy for stage I lung cancer. With two-round multiplex PCR, TCR beta CDR3 sequences were amplified from genomic DNA. TRBV and TRBJ genes each had their own specific primers in first-round PCR. One entry per CDR3 protein results from TCRdb running MiXCR on the multiplex PCR reads. The table records 30,000 to 35,000 distinct CDR3 sequences, about 32% of them present only once. Specimen: PBMCs, collected before or after stereotactic body radiation therapy (not recorded which). These receptors originate from a donor of 50 years or more with non-small cell lung cancer.

This clonotype appeared many times. J is TRBJ1-5 and V is TRBV12-3 or TRBV12-4, with D maybe TRBD1 (6 bases). The CDR3 covers 15 residues. V dropped 6 bases and J dropped 1 base, with 13 bases sitting between them. CDR3 nucleotides: TGTGCCAGCAGCTACAGGGCGGGCAGCAATCAGCCCCAGCATTTT. Translating gives CASSYRAGSNQPQHF.

This clonotype has only a few counts. A read error likely explains this, since a far larger clone differs by one base. The J gene is TRBJ2-3, the V gene TRBV6-2 or TRBV6-3, with 8 bases matching TRBD2. This CDR3 region has 16 residues. Germline loops: CDR1 MNHEY, CDR2 SVGEGT. The V gene end was trimmed by 6 bases and the J gene end by 0 bases; junction bases not matched to a gene: 8. The CDR3 sequence: CASRRGGRSSTDTQYF. Here the CDR3 DNA reads TGTGCCAGCAGGCGGGGCGGGAGGTCTAGCACAGATACGCAGTATTTT.

This clonotype was seen ten or more times. V usage is TRBV20-1 and J usage is TRBJ1-4; D not certain. The CDR3 spans 14 residues. V was pared by 2 bases and J by 7 bases, with 14 bases between. The germline V gene encodes CDR1 DFQATT and CDR2 SNEGSKA (reference sequence). The CDR3: CSARPSGAGEKLFF. CDR3 sequence (DNA): TGCAGTGCTAGACCTTCGGGCGCTGGTGAAAAACTGTTTTTT.

In its sample, this clonotype was seen many times. The chain carries TRBV11-1 and TRBJ2-1; D call uncertain. Germline loops: CDR1 SGHAT, CDR2 FQDESV (reference sequence). Trimming stripped 1 base from V and 0 bases from J, with 10 bases between. This CDR3 contains 16 residues. CDR3 in DNA: TGTGCCAGCAGCTTAGGCATCAGCAGCTCCTACAATGAGCAGTTCTTC. Translated, it gives CASSLGISSSYNEQFF.

Many counts were recorded for this clonotype. The chain couples TRBV5-1 to TRBJ1-1; D is unclear. The V end was cut by 7 bases, the J end by 2 bases, with 9 bases between. The germline V gene has CDR1 SGHRS and CDR2 YFSETQ. The CDR3 loop spans 12 amino acids. CDR3 region: CASRGPNTEAFF. The DNA of the CDR3 is TGCGCCAGCCGTGGGCCCAACACTGAAGCTTTCTTT.

This clonotype has ten or more counts. The chain uses TRBV6-1 and TRBJ2-7; 7 nucleotides align to TRBD1. Germline lookup yields CDR1 MNHNS and CDR2 SASEGT. This CDR3 has 14 residues. V lost 8 bases to trimming and J lost 2 bases; unmatched junction nucleotides: 9. This chain's CDR3 is CASLTTGRTYEQYF. The CDR3 DNA is TGTGCCAGCCTGACGACAGGGCGGACCTACGAGCAGTACTTC.

This clonotype was counted at least ten times. The CDR3 sequence: CASSLGGSGEQYF. CDR3 bases: TGCGCCAGCAGCTTGGGGGGCAGCGGCGAGCAGTACTTC. V usage is TRBV5-1 and J usage is TRBJ2-7; D may be TRBD1 or TRBD2 (5 bases each). CDR1 is SGHRS and CDR2 is YFSETQ in the germline V gene. V was shortened by 0 bases and J by 6 bases, with 10 bases between the two germline ends. The CDR3 is 13 amino acids. The full variable domain, its missing parts supplied by reference TRBV5-1 and TRBJ2-7, is KAGVTQTPRYLIKTRGQQVTLSCSPISGHRSVSWYQQTPGQGLQFLFEYFSETQRNKGNFPGRFSGRQFSNSRSEMNVSTLELGDSALYLCASSLGGSGEQYFGPGTRLTVT.

This clonotype was detected many times. The chain links TRBV5-6 to TRBJ1-2; 7 nucleotides line up with TRBD1. The CDR3 sequence is 16 residues long. Germline V CDR1 and CDR2: SGHDT, YYEEEE. V shed 3 bases and J 0 bases; nucleotides not matched to a gene: 8. CDR3: CASSWVSQGANYGYTF. As DNA, the CDR3 is TGTGCCAGCAGCTGGGTTTCGCAGGGGGCTAACTATGGCTACACCTTC.

The chain recombines TRBV27 with TRBJ1-2; TRBD1 is a possible D gene (6 bases). CDR3 length: 16 amino acids. Germline V lookup: CDR1 MNHEY, CDR2 SMNVEV (reference sequence). Trimming left V 3 bases short and J 6 bases short, with 20 bases between. This chain's CDR3 is CASSFAGETAGNGYTF. DNA of the CDR3: TGTGCCAGCAGTTTCGCAGGGGAAACGGCGGGGAATGGCTACACCTTC.

The CDR3 is CASSETVTAAYEQYF. The CDR3 nucleotides are TGTGCCAGCAGTGAGACCGTGACAGCTGCCTACGAGCAGTACTTC. The chain uses TRBV6-2 or TRBV6-3 and TRBJ2-7; tentative D call: TRBD1 (5 bases). In germline, CDR1 is MNHEY, CDR2 SVGEGT. This CDR3 has 15 amino acids. Between the trimmed V and J ends, which lost 5 bases and 2 bases, there was a span of 16 bases.

The chain has TRBV6-1 and TRBJ1-2, with D possibly matching TRBD1 (6 bases). This CDR3 has 16 residues. CDR1 is MNHNS, CDR2 SASEGT, per germline. Trimming removed 5 bases from V and 6 bases from J, with 22 bases in between. As DNA, the CDR3 is TGTGCCAGCAGTCGTGGCTTCACAGGGATAATGGATGGCTACACCTTC. Translation: CASSRGFTGIMDGYTF.

This clonotype occurred many times. The chain's CDR3 is CASSSIRTVPYYEQYF. The CDR3 DNA reads TGTGCCAGCAGCTCCATTCGGACAGTGCCCTACTACGAGCAGTACTTC. The V and J genes are TRBV7-6 and TRBJ2-7, with a possible D match to TRBD1 (6 bases). This CDR3 has 16 residues. V lost 4 bases, J lost 3 bases, and 19 bases lay in between. Looked up from germline, CDR1 is SGHVS and CDR2 is FNYEAQ.

This clonotype appeared many times. This chain links TRBV6-5 with TRBJ2-7; the D is unclear. The CDR3 spans 11 residues. Trimming pared 4 bases from V and 6 bases from J, leaving 7 bases between. CDR1 is MNHEY and CDR2 is SVGAGI in the germline V gene. The CDR3 loop is CASSSPPEQYF. CDR3 coding DNA: TGTGCCAGCAGTTCACCCCCCGAGCAGTACTTC.

Notes on this clonotype: Since a much larger clone is just one base distant, this may be a read error. The V gene is TRBV19, the J gene TRBJ2-5, with TRBD2 matching 7 bases. This CDR3 comprises 17 residues. V lost 1 base to trimming and J lost 4 bases; unmatched junction nucleotides: 12. Per germline, CDR1 LNHDA and CDR2 SQIVND (reference sequence). The CDR3 nucleotides are TGTGCCAGTAGTATAGGGCTAGCGGTGAGGGGCCGAGAGACCCAGTACTTC. Translation: CASSIGLAVRGRETQYF.

At least ten counts were recorded for this clonotype. The chain couples TRBV7-3 to TRBJ2-1; 8 bases agree with TRBD2. Germline-derived CDR1 and CDR2 are SGHTA and FQGTGA. Trimming at V came to 5 bases and at J to 5 bases, leaving 8 bases not matched to a gene. The CDR3 runs to 15 residues. The CDR3 sequence: CASSPRAGVNNEQFF. The CDR3 DNA is TGTGCCAGCAGCCCCCGAGCGGGAGTTAACAATGAGCAGTTCTTC.

As to this clonotype: It is likely a read error, because the conserved phenylalanine at the end of the CDR3 is missing. The gene calls are TRBV12-3 or TRBV12-4 and TRBJ2-1, with 12 positions matching TRBD2. The CDR3 sequence is 15 residues long. The CDR3 nucleotides are TGTGACAGCACCCCGGGACTAGCGGGTACGAATGAGCAGTTCTTA. It codes for CDSTPGLAGTNEQFL.

This clonotype came up many times. The chain employs TRBV6-2 or TRBV6-3 and TRBJ1-1; D might be TRBD1 (5 bases). The CDR3 covers 14 residues. Germline CDR1 MNHEY, CDR2 SVGEGT. The V gene lost 3 bases and the J gene lost 4 bases, with 12 bases spanning the gap. CDR3 sequence reads: CASSYGAGSTEAFF. The CDR3, as DNA: TGTGCCAGCAGTTATGGCGCAGGGTCCACTGAAGCTTTCTTT.

Concerning this clonotype itself: Relative to the germline gene, one junction end is altered; a read error may explain this. The rearrangement joins TRBV6-5 to TRBJ2-7; 7 nucleotides line up with TRBD2. The CDR3 length is 16 residues. Germline lookup yields CDR1 MNHEY and CDR2 SVGAGI. The CDR3 protein is CAGSYTTIGGIGEQYF. The DNA of the CDR3 is TGTGCCGGCAGTTACACAACTATCGGGGGGATTGGGGAGCAGTACTTC.